A single sample is the source of the 10 T cell receptor beta chains below, sequenced in a study of cytomegalovirus exposure and HLA in healthy donors. The primer mix had 60 Vbeta and 13 Jbeta primers. Data came from immunoSEQ multiplex PCR; TCRdb stores just in-frame clones and leaves some out. Of about 88,000 clones listed, about 69% are singletons. Sequencing was performed on PBMCs. The receptors were gathered from a woman aged 18-29 years in good health and CMV-seropositive.

The chain carries TRBV9 and TRBJ2-2; D gene unclear. With 0 bases removed from V and 0 bases from J, the gap between germline ends came to 15 bases. Per the germline V gene, CDR1 is SGDLS and CDR2 is YYNGEE. The CDR3 runs to 18 residues. As DNA, the CDR3 is TGTGCCAGCAGCGTAGCGGGTTTACCACCCGCGAACACCGGGGAGCTGTTTTTT. Its protein product is CASSVAGLPPANTGELFF.

The chain employs TRBV4-3 and TRBJ2-1; 12 bases line up with TRBD2. Germline CDR1 is LGHNA and CDR2 is YSLEER. The J segment lost 7 bases and the V segment lost 2 bases, leaving 3 bases of the junction unmatched. The CDR3 consists of 15 residues. The CDR3 sequence: CASSQLTSGGNEQFF. The CDR3 DNA sequence: TGCGCCAGCAGCCAACTAACTAGCGGGGGGAATGAGCAGTTCTTC.

This clone was seen a few times. V and J are TRBV11-2 and TRBJ2-7; 13 bases are shared with TRBD2. The CDR3 sequence is 17 residues long. The junction had 12 bases not matched to a gene; V was cut back by 4 bases and J by 6 bases. The V gene's germline CDR1 is SGHAT and CDR2 FQNNGV. DNA of the CDR3: TGTGCCAGCAGCTACAGGGGACTAGCGGGATTTCGGGGCGAGCAGTACTTC. It translates to CASSYRGLAGFRGEQYF.

The chain recombines TRBV11-2 with TRBJ1-2, with D uncertain. This CDR3 has 12 residues. The V end was cut by 0 bases, the J end by 4 bases, with 3 bases between. Germline V CDR1 and CDR2: SGHAT, FQNNGV. The CDR3 DNA follows: TGTGCCAGCAGCTTAGACAGCTATGGCTACACCTTC. Translating gives CASSLDSYGYTF.

The chain recombines TRBV5-8 with TRBJ1-5, with D possibly being TRBD1 (6 bases). Per the germline V gene, CDR1 is SGHTS and CDR2 is YDEGEE. The CDR3 has 16 amino acids. Trimming took 1 base from V and 4 from J, leaving 15 bases between them. CDR3 sequence reads: CASSLYTGSTNQPQHF. The CDR3 bases are TGTGCCAGCAGCTTGTATACAGGGTCGACAAATCAGCCCCAGCATTTT.

This clone was seen more than once but under ten times. The chain links TRBV11-1 to TRBJ2-3; 10 bases line up with TRBD2. Germline V gene lookup returns CDR1 SGHAT and CDR2 FQDESV (reference sequence). CDR3 length equals 19 residues. Losses at the gene ends were 5 bases for V and 2 bases for J; bases not matched to a gene: 16. The CDR3 DNA is TGTGCCAGCAGCGCGAGACGAGCGGGGGGGGTCGGGGCCACAGATACGCAGTATTTT. Its protein is CASSARRAGGVGATDTQYF.

This chain connects TRBV18 to TRBJ1-4, with D perhaps TRBD1 (6 bases). V shed 4 bases and J shed 1 base, with 19 bases lying between them. Germline lookup yields CDR1 KGHSH and CDR2 LQKENI. The CDR3 runs 18 residues. The CDR3 coding sequence is TGTGCCAGCTCACGAACAACGGCGCAGGGGAGAACTAATGAAAAACTGTTTTTT. Its protein product is CASSRTTAQGRTNEKLFF.

This sequence joins TRBV6-1 and TRBJ1-2; 7 bases are shared with TRBD1. This CDR3 has 15 amino acids. Germline CDR1 and CDR2: MNHNS and SASEGT. V was clipped by 2 bases and J by 2 bases; unmatched bases: 5. CDR3 DNA sequence: TGTGCCAGCAGTGAAAGATTGACAGGGAACTATGGCTACACCTTC. This encodes CASSERLTGNYGYTF.

The chain carries TRBV6-5 and TRBJ2-3, with 11 bases matching TRBD2. V shed 4 bases, J shed 2 bases, and the junction held 5 bases outside the gene matches. Per the germline V gene, CDR1 is MNHEY and CDR2 is SVGAGI. The CDR3 is made up of 16 amino acids. In DNA form, the CDR3 reads TGTGCCAGCAGTTTTTCTAGCGGGGGGACCACAGATACGCAGTATTTT. As protein: CASSFSSGGTTDTQYF.

V and J are TRBV9 and TRBJ2-3, with TRBD2 matching 13 bases. The germline CDR1 and CDR2 sequences are SGDLS and YYNGEE. The CDR3 sequence is 17 residues long. V shed 3 bases and J 6 bases; nucleotides not matched to a gene: 10. The DNA for the CDR3 is TGTGCCAGCAGCGGCACTAGCGGGGGGGCCGTCGTGGATACGCAGTATTTT. It encodes CASSGTSGGAVVDTQYF.